Shown below are 8 T cell receptor beta chains from a single sample sequenced in a study of cytomegalovirus exposure and HLA in healthy donors. The primer mix had 60 Vbeta and 13 Jbeta primers. Data came from immunoSEQ multiplex PCR; TCRdb stores just in-frame clones and leaves some out. The data show about 150,000 clones, approximately 60% seen once. The sample taken for sequencing was PBMCs. The receptors stem from a middle-aged woman in good health and CMV-seronegative.

This clone has a handful of counts. The chain joins TRBV5-1 to TRBJ2-3; possible D gene TRBD2, 6 bases. The V gene's germline CDR1 is SGHRS and CDR2 YFSETQ. V was clipped by 0 bases and J by 3 bases, with 8 bases between them. CDR3 size: 14 residues. The CDR3 protein is CASSLGEATDTQYF. The CDR3 nucleotides are TGCGCCAGCAGCTTGGGGGAGGCTACAGATACGCAGTATTTT.

This clone was seen a handful of times. This chain links TRBV25-1 with TRBJ2-3; D is possibly TRBD2 (7 bases). The CDR3 has 13 amino acids. Germline loops: CDR1 MGHDK, CDR2 SYGVNS. V was cut by 8 bases and J by 1 base, with 10 bases left in between. For the CDR3, the DNA is TGTGCCAGCGGAGGGGGGGGCACAGATACGCAGTATTTT. The encoded protein is CASGGGGTDTQYF.

V is TRBV18 and J is TRBJ1-6, with TRBD1 matching 7 bases. Trimming removed 6 bases from V and 5 bases from J; junction bases left unmatched: 4. Germline loops: CDR1 KGHSH, CDR2 LQKENI. The CDR3 is 14 amino acids. The CDR3 DNA is TGTGCCAGCTCTCGGGACAGAGATAATTCACCCCTCCACTTT. It yields the protein CASSRDRDNSPLHF.

The chain links TRBV19 to TRBJ1-1, with D possibly TRBD1 on 5 matching bases. Trimming cost V 5 bases and J 1 base, with 8 bases left between them. Looked up from germline, CDR1 is LNHDA and CDR2 is SQIVND (reference sequence). CDR3 size: 13 residues. The CDR3 bases are TGTGCCAGTAGTCTACAGGAGAACACTGAAGCTTTCTTT. Translating it yields CASSLQENTEAFF.

The chain has TRBV4-1 and TRBJ1-1; the D gene is possibly TRBD1 (6 bases). The CDR3 is made up of 15 amino acids. The germline V and J ends were trimmed by 3 bases and 2 bases, with 13 bases remaining between them. In germline, CDR1 is MGHRA, CDR2 YSYEKL. The CDR3 DNA sequence: TGCGCCAGCAGCCAGAGGCAGGGGCTTAACACTGAAGCTTTCTTT. Translation: CASSQRQGLNTEAFF.

This clone was detected only a few times. The chain recombines TRBV5-1 with TRBJ1-4, with a tentative D call TRBD1 (6 bases). V was trimmed by 1 base and J by 6 bases, leaving 13 bases between them. The CDR3 is 15 amino acids. Germline-derived CDR1 and CDR2 are SGHRS and YFSETQ. The CDR3 bases are TGCGCCAGCAGCTTGTTCGGGGACAAAGATGAAAAACTGTTTTTT. Residues: CASSLFGDKDEKLFF.

The chain uses TRBV10-3 and TRBJ1-2; 7 bases match TRBD1. There are 12 residues in the CDR3. CDR1 is ENHRY and CDR2 is SYGVKD in the germline V gene. V lost 6 bases and J lost 7; bases outside the gene matches: 5. This CDR3 is CAISGTVPGYTF. In DNA, the CDR3 is TGTGCCATCAGCGGGACAGTGCCTGGCTACACCTTC.

This chain links TRBV5-1 with TRBJ1-5; TRBD1 might be the D (5 bases). Germline V gene sequence: CDR1 SGHRS, CDR2 YFSETQ. The CDR3 runs to 13 residues. V lost 2 bases and J lost 5, with 8 bases in between. CDR3: CASSFDRDQPQHF. CDR3 nucleotide sequence: TGCGCCAGCAGCTTTGACAGAGATCAGCCCCAGCATTTT.